This T cell receptor beta chain came from a study of Ad26.COV2.S vaccination and SARS-CoV-2 variants. At the level of the study: The authors gave Ad26.COV2.S intramuscularly, either once or twice 56 days apart.

Treatment here: roughly 20 received Ad26.COV2.S at low or high dose, single or two shots; 5 received placebo; per-sample allocation not given. Day 63 after the first injection of vaccine or placebo was the sampling time. Only in-frame clones appear in the TCRdb table, and some are missing; sequencing was by immunoSEQ multiplex PCR. Of roughly 300,000 clones listed, more than 85% are singletons. As to this clone: Within the sample, other DNA sequences also encode this same CDR3.

This TCR was sampled from a person between 18 and 65 years old who received the Ad26.COV2.S COVID-19 vaccine or a placebo. Sequencing used peripheral blood, obtained in a trial of Ad26.COV2.S vaccine versus placebo.

The CDR3 nucleotides are TGTGCCAGCAGCCTAGGAGGGACAGGGGGTTACGAGCAGTACTTC. Amino acids: CASSLGGTGGYEQYF. This rearrangement joins TRBV7-2 to TRBJ2-7; 11 bases match TRBD1. This CDR3 is built from 15 residues. The J segment lost 4 bases and the V segment lost 5 bases, leaving 7 bases of the junction unmatched. The germline V gene has CDR1 SGHTA and CDR2 FQGNSA. The full variable domain, completed using reference TRBV7-2 and TRBJ2-7, is GAGVSQSPSNKVTEKGKDVELRCDPISGHTALYWYRQSLGQGLEFLIYFQGNSAPDKSGLPSDRFSAERTGGSVSTLTIQRTQQEDSAVYLCASSLGGTGGYEQYFGPGTRLTVT.